The 15 T cell receptor beta chains below all came from one sample that was sequenced in a study of OX40 agonist ivuxolimab in advanced cancers. Assay: immunoSEQ multiplex PCR; the TCRdb copy retains only in-frame clones and omits some. The data contain fewer than 70,000 clones, 70% to 90% of them singletons. The material was CD4+ or CD8+ T cells sorted from blood, obtained in a trial of the OX40 agonist ivuxolimab. These receptors all stem from an adult with an advanced solid tumor such as melanoma, head and neck, liver or kidney cancer.

The chain joins TRBV15 to TRBJ2-3; 9 bases map to TRBD2. There are 16 residues in the CDR3. Per the germline V gene, CDR1 is LNHNV and CDR2 is YYDKDF (reference sequence). The V and J ends lost 7 bases and 6 bases, in that order; junction bases with no gene match: 14. The CDR3 here is CATTPIERLAEDTQYF. The CDR3 DNA is TGTGCCACCACCCCGATAGAAAGACTAGCGGAGGATACGCAGTATTTT.

The rearrangement links TRBV11-2 to TRBJ2-5, with D unresolved. Germline V gene data show CDR1 as SGHAT and CDR2 as FQNNGV. CDR3 length: 13 residues. Trimming cost V 5 bases and J 2 bases, with 9 bases left between them. This chain's CDR3 is CASSGAPQETQYF. The DNA for the CDR3 is TGTGCCAGCAGCGGTGCCCCACAAGAGACCCAGTACTTC.

The rearrangement uses TRBV15 and TRBJ2-7; D may match TRBD1 or TRBD2 (6 bases each). Trimming cost V 1 base and J 4 bases, with 11 bases left between them. The length of the CDR3 is 14 residues. CDR1 and CDR2 (germline): LNHNV, YYDKDF (reference sequence). The CDR3 loop reads CATSRGGAVYEQYF. For the CDR3, the DNA is TGTGCCACCAGCAGAGGGGGGGCGGTTTACGAGCAGTACTTC. Full variable domain (rest looked up from reference TRBV15 and TRBJ2-7): DAMVIQNPRYQVTQFGKPVTLSCSQTLNHNVMYWYQQKSSQAPKLLFHYYDKDFNNEADTPDNFQSRRPNTSFCFLDIRSPGLGDTAMYLCATSRGGAVYEQYFGPGTRLTVT.

This clone is judged medium-sized. The chain carries TRBV19 and TRBJ1-2; tentative D call: TRBD1 (6 bases). This CDR3 spans 14 amino acids. Germline loops: CDR1 LNHDA, CDR2 SQIVND (reference sequence). V was clipped by 5 bases and J by 0 bases, with 10 bases between them. Here the CDR3 DNA reads TGTGCCAGTAGTCCGGACAGAGCTAACTATGGCTACACCTTC. Translating gives CASSPDRANYGYTF. Based on the CDR3 plus reference TRBV19 and TRBJ1-2, the full variable domain is DGGITQSPKYLFRKEGQNVTLSCEQNLNHDAMYWYRQDPGQGLRLIYYSQIVNDFQKGDIAEGYSVSREKKESFPLTVTSAQKNPTAFYLCASSPDRANYGYTFGSGTRLTVV.

V and J are TRBV19 and TRBJ1-1; D possibly corresponds to TRBD1 (5 bases). The CDR3 spans 14 residues. Germline V gene data show CDR1 as LNHDA and CDR2 as SQIVND (reference sequence). V shed 5 bases and J shed 5 bases, with 15 bases lying between them. CDR3 protein: CASSPGRLRTEAFF. CDR3 sequence (DNA): TGTGCCAGTAGTCCGGGACGCCTGAGGACTGAAGCTTTCTTT.

The chain uses TRBV19 and TRBJ2-7; tentatively, D is TRBD1 (5 bases). Germline V gives CDR1 LNHDA, CDR2 SQIVND (reference sequence). The CDR3 length is 15 residues. With 1 base removed from V and 2 bases from J, the gap between germline ends came to 12 bases. In DNA, the CDR3 is TGTGCCAGTAGTATAGCACCCGGACAAGCCTACGAGCAGTACTTC. This translates into CASSIAPGQAYEQYF.

The chain employs TRBV7-3 and TRBJ2-3; 9 positions match TRBD2. Germline-derived CDR1 and CDR2 are SGHTA and FQGTGA. With 2 bases clipped from V and 2 bases from J, the junction kept 2 bases outside the gene matches. The CDR3 contains 15 residues. The CDR3 here is CASSLAGGFTDTQYF. In nucleotides, the CDR3 is TGTGCCAGCAGCTTAGCGGGGGGGTTCACAGATACGCAGTATTTT.

This clone was seen just once. This rearrangement joins TRBV5-1 to TRBJ1-5; TRBD1 aligns across 11 bases. The J segment lost 7 bases and the V segment lost 5 bases, leaving 5 bases of the junction unmatched. This CDR3 is 14 amino acids long. Germline V gene lookup returns CDR1 SGHRS and CDR2 YFSETQ. CDR3 DNA: TGCGCCAGCAGTGTGGGGACAGGGGGACAGCCCCAGCATTTT. Protein sequence: CASSVGTGGQPQHF.

The CDR3 loop is CASSFNSKETQYF. The CDR3 nucleotides read TGTGCCAGCAGCTTCAACAGTAAAGAGACCCAGTACTTC. The chain links TRBV11-1 to TRBJ2-5; D gene unclear. This CDR3 contains 13 residues. The V end was cut by 3 bases, the J end by 3 bases, with 8 bases between. Looked up from germline, CDR1 is SGHAT and CDR2 is FQDESV (reference sequence). Filled out from reference TRBV11-1 and TRBJ2-5, the complete variable domain reads EAEVAQSPRYKITEKSQAVAFWCDPISGHATLYWYRQILGQGPELLVQFQDESVVDDSQLPKDRFSAERLKGVDSTLKIQPAELGDSAMYLCASSFNSKETQYFGPGTRLLVL.

The genes are TRBV10-3 and TRBJ1-4, with TRBD1 identical over 7 bases. Looked up from germline, CDR1 is ENHRY and CDR2 is SYGVKD. After removal of 0 bases from V and 8 bases from J, the junction contained 6 bases not matched to a gene. CDR3 length: 15 residues. DNA of the CDR3: TGTGCCATCAGTGAGTCGAACAGGGGACGGGAAAAACTGTTTTTT. It specifies CAISESNRGREKLFF.

The CDR3 loop is CASRPTARQSDEQYF. The CDR3 region has the DNA TGTGCCAGCCGACCGACGGCTAGACAATCTGACGAGCAGTACTTC. The chain carries TRBV21-1 and TRBJ2-7. TRBV21-1 is a pseudogene segment. CDR3 length: 15 residues.

The chain recombines TRBV7-8 with TRBJ1-4, with 7 bases fitting TRBD1. The CDR3 covers 14 residues. The V segment lost 5 bases and the J segment 10 bases; nucleotides outside the gene matches: 10. CDR1 and CDR2 (germline): SGHVS, FQNEAQ. The CDR3 loop reads CASSETGLLGKLFF. The CDR3 region has the DNA TGTGCCAGCAGCGAGACAGGGCTCTTAGGAAAACTGTTTTTT. Full variable domain (missing parts from reference TRBV7-8 and TRBJ1-4): GAGVSQSPRYKVAKRGQDVALRCDPISGHVSLFWYQQALGQGPEFLTYFQNEAQLDKSGLPSDRFFAERPEGSVSTLKIQRTQQEDSAVYLCASSETGLLGKLFFGSGTQLSVL.

The gene calls are TRBV11-3 and TRBJ2-3; 9 positions match TRBD2. CDR1 and CDR2 (germline): SGHNT, YENEEA. The V and J ends lost 1 base and 1 base, in that order; junction bases with no gene match: 0. The CDR3 length is 15 residues. CDR3 DNA: TGTGCCAGCAGCTTAGGGACTAGCGGCACAGATACGCAGTATTTT. Protein product: CASSLGTSGTDTQYF.

This clone was observed once. V gene TRBV19 combines with J gene TRBJ2-7; TRBD2 aligns across 9 bases. The germline gives CDR1 LNHDA, CDR2 SQIVND (reference sequence). There are 15 residues in the CDR3. V gave up 3 bases and J gave up 5 bases; unmatched junction bases: 8. The CDR3 sequence: CASSIVWASGDEQYF. In nucleotides, the CDR3 is TGTGCCAGTAGTATCGTTTGGGCTAGCGGGGACGAGCAGTACTTC.

The gene calls are TRBV11-3 and TRBJ2-1; perhaps TRBD2 as D (5 bases). This CDR3 spans 12 amino acids. Between the trimmed V and J ends, which lost 1 base and 10 bases, there was a span of 8 bases. Per germline, CDR1 SGHNT and CDR2 YENEEA. CDR3 sequence: CASSLAGTEQFF. The CDR3, as DNA: TGTGCCAGCAGCTTAGCGGGAACAGAGCAGTTCTTC.